This passage covers 6 T cell receptor beta chains from one sample sequenced in a study of shared clonotypes between healthy human individuals. Assay used: immunoSEQ multiplex PCR; TCRdb lists only in-frame clones, some missing. This table holds 1 million to 1.3 million clones, around 82% found once. The sequenced sample consisted of memory CD4+ T cells from PBMCs. Subset specified: CD45RA-negative fraction. Receptors originate from a man aged 18 to 30 in good health. Some clones in this sample may be carry-over from other donors' samples.

V and J are TRBV10-3 and TRBJ2-7; TRBD2 agrees at 9 bases. CDR1 ENHRY and CDR2 SYGVKD come from the germline V gene. The J segment lost 4 bases and the V segment lost 0 bases, leaving 7 bases of the junction unmatched. This CDR3 contains 16 residues. The CDR3 here is CAISESPSGERYEQYF. The CDR3 DNA sequence: TGTGCCATCAGTGAGTCCCCTAGCGGGGAGAGGTACGAGCAGTACTTC.

The V and J genes are TRBV7-2 and TRBJ2-2; possibly TRBD1 for D (5 bases). The germline CDR1 and CDR2 sequences are SGHTA and FQGNSA. Trimming removed 1 base at V and 5 bases at J, with 14 bases between. The CDR3 sequence is 16 residues long. The CDR3 coding sequence is TGTGCCAGCAGCTTAGGGGGCCTAGTGAGAACCGGGGAGCTGTTTTTT. Protein sequence: CASSLGGLVRTGELFF.

The V and J genes are TRBV28 and TRBJ2-7; the D gene is possibly TRBD1 (6 bases). This CDR3 contains 13 residues. With 3 bases removed from V and 6 bases from J, the gap between germline ends came to 12 bases. Per the germline V gene, CDR1 is MDHEN and CDR2 is SYDVKM. The CDR3 spells CASSFPDSFEQYF. The CDR3 bases are TGTGCCAGCAGTTTCCCGGACAGCTTCGAGCAGTACTTC.

The rearrangement joins TRBV11-2 to TRBJ2-7; TRBD1 matches 9 bases. Germline trimming cut 1 base from V and 4 bases from J; bases unmatched to any gene: 5. The CDR3 is made up of 15 amino acids. Germline assignment: CDR1 SGHAT and CDR2 FQNNGV. The DNA of the CDR3 is TGTGCCAGCAGCTTAGCCGGGACAGGGAATTACGAGCAGTACTTC. This translates into CASSLAGTGNYEQYF.

About this clone itself: This sample also contains other DNA sequences that code for the same CDR3. The chain combines TRBV7-2 with TRBJ1-4; no definite D call. Trimming shortened V by 1 base and J by 6 bases, and 6 bases separated the two germline ends. CDR1 is SGHTA and CDR2 is FQGNSA in the germline V gene. The length of the CDR3 is 13 residues. The CDR3 sequence is CASSLGGDEKLFF. CDR3 DNA: TGTGCCAGCAGCTTAGGGGGAGATGAAAAACTGTTTTTT. Drawing the rest from reference TRBV7-2 and TRBJ1-4, the complete variable domain is GAGVSQSPSNKVTEKGKDVELRCDPISGHTALYWYRQSLGQGLEFLIYFQGNSAPDKSGLPSDRFSAERTGGSVSTLTIQRTQQEDSAVYLCASSLGGDEKLFFGSGTQLSVL.

The chain recombines TRBV9 with TRBJ2-7, with D perhaps assigned TRBD1 or TRBD2 (5 bases each). In germline, CDR1 is SGDLS, CDR2 YYNGEE. The CDR3 is made up of 15 amino acids. With 5 bases removed from V and 2 bases from J, the gap between germline ends came to 17 bases. CDR3: CASSETGTATYEQYF. CDR3 nucleotides: TGTGCCAGCAGTGAAACCGGGACGGCCACCTACGAGCAGTACTTC.